This T cell receptor beta chain is drawn from a study of shared clonotypes between healthy human individuals (dated by TCRdb to about 2020). Regarding the study in general: A few men and a couple of women, aged 18 to 49 years, made up the cohort. Per donor, three plates each were used for CD4 naive and CD4 memory, two for CD8 naive, and one for CD8 memory. To estimate repertoire size and how much clonotypes are shared between individuals, the study performed deep sequencing of blood TCR repertoires from five healthy adults. To increase sequencing depth and limit assay-specific biases, different laboratories used diverse techniques to prepare libraries and sequence TCR repertoires. Per donor, leukapheresis produced somewhere between about 0.94 and 10 billion PBMCs.

What the work shows at the level of the full study, not this receptor alone: Higher generation probabilities were observed for clonotypes shared by all four sorted-subset donors than for non-shared clonotypes. Sampling was limited to blood, and TCR repertoires in tissue likely differ from TCR repertoires in blood. The small number of donors limited the genetic and exposure-history diversity represented. Rarefaction of sorted-subset datasets indicated incomplete sequencing despite the large sequencing depth. Naive subsets generally had larger estimated clonotype richness than memory subsets. Pairwise subsampling indicated that sequencing depth was expected to affect the degree of clonotype sharing among donors. Across four donors, approximately 4.9% of naive CD4, roughly 3.3% of naive CD8, about 2% of memory CD4, and approximately 0.4% of memory CD8 clonotypes were shared.

A note on this clone: Its recognized antigen is unknown. No base quality information exists; no much larger clone differs at one position. Other DNA sequences of this sample code for an identical CDR3.

TCR CDR3 regions were amplified from genomic DNA by multiplex PCR using the deep immunoSEQ assay. Genomic DNA extracted from each cell subset was distributed evenly over all wells of several immunoSEQ 96-well plates, and each plate served as one replicate. For sorted subsets, each replicate PCR was loaded with roughly 0.2 ug genomic DNA, equivalent to 30,000 or so T cell genomes. Purified libraries were measured with a Qubit 3.0 fluorometer, size-checked on a Bioanalyzer 2100, and measured again with the KAPA Library Quantification kit. Each immunoSEQ 96-well plate was sequenced on its own single-read 150-cycle Illumina NextSeq 550 flow cell. The study's own analysis went as follows. Because the immunoSEQ output included only junctional sequences and no quality scores, the filtering could not be the same as the filtering used for full-length reads. To assign V/J genes and CDR3, sequences were annotated against IMGT germline references using PyIR, a Python wrapper for IgBLAST v1.9. Any read was removed if the V/J assignment was weak (E-value above 1e-6), the CDR3 was missing, or the read contained stop codons, out-of-frame junctions, or ambiguous translated residues. V3J clonotypes were defined as sequences sharing the same inferred V gene, J gene, and CDR3 amino acid sequence. Percentage overlap between repertoires was computed as shared unique clonotypes divided by the size of the smaller repertoire. RTK rarefaction, the Chao1 estimator, and Recon v2.1 estimates of unobserved clonotypes were used to assess repertoire richness. OLGA was used to compute generation probabilities for all TCRbeta clonotypes that the gDNA method yielded from a handful of donors. Drawn from immuneACCESS, this table holds only the in-frame rearrangements with V and J called that TCRdb kept. Clones are partly lost; checked studies trace under half to an unresolved V gene and leave the rest unexplained. V, J and clone size were drawn from that table, and D and trimming were deduced from the DNA. The sample data list 1.5 million to 2.5 million clones, and about 95% of these were observed just once. The ten largest clones capture 1% to 1.5% of the sample.

CD8 naive samples consisted of CD45RO-negative cells that were positively selected for CCR7, yielding a CD45RA+CCR7+ population without TemRA cells. Donors were healthy HIV-negative adults with no recently reported acute infections or vaccinations. Every donor was a Caucasian adult living in Nashville, Tennessee, USA. Blood was obtained by leukapheresis, after which PBMCs were separated by Ficoll-Histopaque density gradient centrifugation and cryopreserved in liquid nitrogen vapor phase. Analytical flow cytometry was used to check the purity and quantity of every magnetically sorted T cell population. Genomic DNA was isolated from each sorted fraction and quantified by UV absorbance on a Nanodrop 2000c. The junction shows trimming of 3 bases on V and 3 bases on J, plus 9 bases between the germline ends. The germline V gene gives CDR1 as SGHTA and CDR2 as FQGNSA. Measured from the cysteine to the phenylalanine, the CDR3 is 13 residues long. Only the CDR3 portion is preserved as DNA: 39 bases, with reading frame beginning at the first base.

The rearranged segments are TRBV7-2 and TRBJ2-7, with the D gene too uncertain to name. The sample consisted of naive CD8+ T cells sorted from blood. What the cell subset or site label conveys for this sample: CD45RA+CCR7+. This TCR was recovered from a man younger than 35 in good health. The CDR3: CASSLGMSYEQYF. The DNA reads as follows: TGTGCCAGCAGCTTGGGGATGAGCTACGAGCAGTACTTC.